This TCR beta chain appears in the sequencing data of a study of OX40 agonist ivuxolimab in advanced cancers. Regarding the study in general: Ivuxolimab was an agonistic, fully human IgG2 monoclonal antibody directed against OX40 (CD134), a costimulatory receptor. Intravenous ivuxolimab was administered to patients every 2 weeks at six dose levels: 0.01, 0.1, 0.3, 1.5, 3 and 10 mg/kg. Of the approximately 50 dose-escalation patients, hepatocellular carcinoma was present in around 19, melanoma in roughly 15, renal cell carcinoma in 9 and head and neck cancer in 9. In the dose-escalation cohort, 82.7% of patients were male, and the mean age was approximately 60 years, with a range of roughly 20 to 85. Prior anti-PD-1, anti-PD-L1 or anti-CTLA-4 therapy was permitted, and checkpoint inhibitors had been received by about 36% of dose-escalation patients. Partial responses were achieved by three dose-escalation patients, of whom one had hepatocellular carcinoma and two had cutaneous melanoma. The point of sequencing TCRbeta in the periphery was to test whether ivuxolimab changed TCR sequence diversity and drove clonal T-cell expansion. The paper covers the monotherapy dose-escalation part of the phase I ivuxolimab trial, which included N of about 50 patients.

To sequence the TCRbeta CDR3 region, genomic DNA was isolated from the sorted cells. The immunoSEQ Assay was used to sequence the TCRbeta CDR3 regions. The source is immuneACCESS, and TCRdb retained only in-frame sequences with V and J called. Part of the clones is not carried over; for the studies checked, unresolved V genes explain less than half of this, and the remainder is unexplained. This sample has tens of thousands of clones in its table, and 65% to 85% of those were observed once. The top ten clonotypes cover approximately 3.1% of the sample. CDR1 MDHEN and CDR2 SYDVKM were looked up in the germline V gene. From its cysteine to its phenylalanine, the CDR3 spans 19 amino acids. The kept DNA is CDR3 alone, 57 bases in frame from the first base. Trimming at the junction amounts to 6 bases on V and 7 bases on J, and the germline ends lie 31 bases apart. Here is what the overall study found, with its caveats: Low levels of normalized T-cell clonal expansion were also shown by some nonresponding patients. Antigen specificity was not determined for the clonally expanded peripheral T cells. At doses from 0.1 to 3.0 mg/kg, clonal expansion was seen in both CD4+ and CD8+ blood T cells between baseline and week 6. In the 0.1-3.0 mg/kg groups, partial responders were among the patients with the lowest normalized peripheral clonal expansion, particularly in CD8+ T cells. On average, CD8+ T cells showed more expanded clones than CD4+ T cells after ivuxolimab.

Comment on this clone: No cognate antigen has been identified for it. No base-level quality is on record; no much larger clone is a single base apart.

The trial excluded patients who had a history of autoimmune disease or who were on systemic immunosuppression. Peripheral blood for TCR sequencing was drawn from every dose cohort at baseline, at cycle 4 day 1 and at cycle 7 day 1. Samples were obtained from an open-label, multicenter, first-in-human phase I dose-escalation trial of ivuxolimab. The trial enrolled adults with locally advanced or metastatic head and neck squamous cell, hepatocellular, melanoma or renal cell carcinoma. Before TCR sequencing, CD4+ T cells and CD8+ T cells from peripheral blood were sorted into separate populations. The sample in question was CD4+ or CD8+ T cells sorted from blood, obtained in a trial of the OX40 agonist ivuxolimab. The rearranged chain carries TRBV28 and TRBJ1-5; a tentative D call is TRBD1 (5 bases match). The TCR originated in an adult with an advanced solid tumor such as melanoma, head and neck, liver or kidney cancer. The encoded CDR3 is CASSRAQGRVQGKEQPQHF. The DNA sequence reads TGTGCCAGCAGCCGGGCGCAGGGACGAGTTCAGGGAAAAGAGCAGCCCCAGCATTTT.